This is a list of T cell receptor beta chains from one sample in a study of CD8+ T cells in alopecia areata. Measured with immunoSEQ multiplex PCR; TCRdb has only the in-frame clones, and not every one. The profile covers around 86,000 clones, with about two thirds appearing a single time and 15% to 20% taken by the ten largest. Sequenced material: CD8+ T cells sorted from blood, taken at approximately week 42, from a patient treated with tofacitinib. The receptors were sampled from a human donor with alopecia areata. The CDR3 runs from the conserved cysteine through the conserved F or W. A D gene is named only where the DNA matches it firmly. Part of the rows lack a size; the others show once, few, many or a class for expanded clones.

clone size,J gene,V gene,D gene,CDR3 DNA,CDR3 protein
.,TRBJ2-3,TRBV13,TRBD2,TGTGCCAGCAGCTTAGGCCTCTTTAGCGGGTCCACAGATACGCAGTATTTT,CASSLGLFSGSTDTQYF
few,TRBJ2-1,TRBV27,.,TGTGCCAGCAGTAAGGACCTGGTCGATGAGCAGTTCTTC,CASSKDLVDEQFF
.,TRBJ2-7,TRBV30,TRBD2,TGTGCCTGGACCGGCGGGGGGGCCGGTGGGAACGAGCAGTACTTC,CAWTGGGAGGNEQYF
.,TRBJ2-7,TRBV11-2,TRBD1,TGTGCCAGCAGTCACGGACAGGTCTACGAGCAGTACTTC,CASSHGQVYEQYF
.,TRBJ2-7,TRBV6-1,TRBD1,TGTGCCAGCAGTGGACAGGGGAAATCCTACGAGCAGTACTTC,CASSGQGKSYEQYF
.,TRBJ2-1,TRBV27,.,TGTGCCAGCAGTTTCCCCCCCACGGACAATGAGCAGTTCTTC,CASSFPPTDNEQFF
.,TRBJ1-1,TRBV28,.,TGTGCCAGCAGTTTTCCCGGGGGGAACACTGAAGCTTTCTTT,CASSFPGGNTEAFF
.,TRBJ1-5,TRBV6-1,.,TGTGCCAGCAGTGAAGGGAGGACGTACAATCAGCCCCAGCATTTT,CASSEGRTYNQPQHF
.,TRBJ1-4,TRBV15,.,TGTGCCACCAGCAGAGTGGGCACGAATAATGAAAAACTGTTTTTT,CATSRVGTNNEKLFF
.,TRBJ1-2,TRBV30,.,TGTGCCGGCCGATCCCCAGACTATGGTGGCTACACCTTC,CAGRSPDYGGYTF
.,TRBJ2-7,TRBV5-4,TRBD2,TGTGCCAGCAGCCCGGCGGGGGGGAGCTCCTACGAGCAGTACTTC,CASSPAGGSSYEQYF
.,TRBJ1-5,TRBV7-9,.,TGTGCCAGCAGTCAAGGGGTAGGGAATCAGCCCCAGCATTTT,CASSQGVGNQPQHF
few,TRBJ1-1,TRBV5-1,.,TGCGCCAGCAGCGCGGGGGACACTGAAGCTTTCTTT,CASSAGDTEAFF
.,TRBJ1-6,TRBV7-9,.,TGTGCCAGCAGCCCCCCAGACAGTAATTCACCCCTCCACTTT,CASSPPDSNSPLHF
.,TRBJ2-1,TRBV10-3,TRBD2,TGTGCCATCAGTGTCCGGGCAGCGGGGGAAAACAATGAGCAGTTCTTC,CAISVRAAGENNEQFF
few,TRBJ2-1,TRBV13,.,TGTGCCAGCAGCTTTAGGGGCCTCTCCTACAATGAGCAGTTCTTC,CASSFRGLSYNEQFF
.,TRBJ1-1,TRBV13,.,TGTGCCAGCAGCCCGGAACAGGGCCGCACTGAAGCTTTCTTT,CASSPEQGRTEAFF
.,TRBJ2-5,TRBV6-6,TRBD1,TGTGCCAGCAGTATTCGCGGGACAGGGAGTTTACAGACCCAGTACTTC,CASSIRGTGSLQTQYF
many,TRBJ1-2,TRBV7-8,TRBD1,TGTGCCAGCAGCGCACCCGGGGGGACAGGGATGATCTATGGCTACACCTTC,CASSAPGGTGMIYGYTF
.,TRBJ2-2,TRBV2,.,TGTGCCAGCAGTGAAGGAGTATCCACCGGGGAGCTGTTTTTT,CASSEGVSTGELFF
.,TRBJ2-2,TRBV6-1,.,TGTGCCAGCAGTGAAGCATACCAGGGAAACACCGGGGAGCTGTTTTTT,CASSEAYQGNTGELFF
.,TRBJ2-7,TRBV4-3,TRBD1,TGCGCCAGCAGCCAAGGTAGCAGGGGGAGCTACGAGCAGTACTTC,CASSQGSRGSYEQYF
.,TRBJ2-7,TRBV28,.,TGTGCCAGCAGCTGGGCCCCAGGGAGCTCCTACGAGCAGTACTTC,CASSWAPGSSYEQYF
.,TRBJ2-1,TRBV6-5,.,TGTGCCAGCAGTTACTCCGCAGGGACCTACAATGAGCAGTTCTTC,CASSYSAGTYNEQFF
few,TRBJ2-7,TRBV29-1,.,TGCAGCGTTGAACTGCGGGACAGCCCCTACGAGCAGTACTTC,CSVELRDSPYEQYF
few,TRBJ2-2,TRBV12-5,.,TGTGCTAGTGGTTTGGTCCGGACCGGGGAGACGAGCACCGGGGAGCTGTTTTTT,CASGLVRTGETSTGELFF
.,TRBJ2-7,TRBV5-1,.,TGCGCCAGCAGATCAGGGGACGAGCAGTACTTC,CASRSGDEQYF
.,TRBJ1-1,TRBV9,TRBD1,TGTGCCAGCAGCCCATTTACAGGGGGCACTGAAGCTTTCTTT,CASSPFTGGTEAFF
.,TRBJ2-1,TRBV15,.,TGTGCCACCAGCAGAGAACCGCGACAAATTTATTCGGTATTAACATTACCAAACAATGAGCAGTTCTTC,CATSREPRQIYSVLTLPNNEQFF
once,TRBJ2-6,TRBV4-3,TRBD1,TGCGCCAGCAGCCACGACAGGGCTGGGGCCAACGTCCTGACTTTC,CASSHDRAGANVLTF
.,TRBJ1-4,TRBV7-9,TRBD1,TGTGCCAGCAGCCAGGACAGGACAAATGAAAAACTGTTTTTT,CASSQDRTNEKLFF
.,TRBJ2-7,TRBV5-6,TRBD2,TGTGCCAGCAGCTTGAGCCTAGCGGGGACCTACGAGCAGTACTTC,CASSLSLAGTYEQYF
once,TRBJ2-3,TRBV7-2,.,TGTGCCAGCAGCTTATGGGAGGGGGGTCTACGCACAGATACGCAGTATTTT,CASSLWEGGLRTDTQYF
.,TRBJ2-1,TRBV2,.,TGTGCCAGCCCTCGTTCCTACAATGAGCAGTTCTTC,CASPRSYNEQFF
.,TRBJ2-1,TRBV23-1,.,TGCGCCAGCAGTCAATACGGGCTGGGGTCCTACAATGAGCAGTTCTTC,CASSQYGLGSYNEQFF
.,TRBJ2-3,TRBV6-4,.,TGTGCCAGCAGTGAAGGGCGGGGAAGCACAGATACGCAGTATTTT,CASSEGRGSTDTQYF
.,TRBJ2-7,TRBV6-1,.,TGTGCCAGCAGTGAAGGGGCGGTGCAGGTAACCTACGAGCAGTACTTC,CASSEGAVQVTYEQYF
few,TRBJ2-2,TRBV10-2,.,TGCGCCAGCAGTGATGACACCGGGGAGCTGTTTTTT,CASSDDTGELFF
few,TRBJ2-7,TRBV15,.,TGTGCCACCAGCAGAGATCAAGGAGGACTCCTATCCTACGAGCAGTACTTC,CATSRDQGGLLSYEQYF
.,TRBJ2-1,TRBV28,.,TGTGCCAGCAGTTGGGGGGGGCGCAACAATGAGCAGTTCTTC,CASSWGGRNNEQFF
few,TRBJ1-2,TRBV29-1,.,TGCAGCGTGAACACTGACTATGGCTACACCTTC,CSVNTDYGYTF
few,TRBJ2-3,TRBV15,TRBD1,TGTGCCACCAGCAGAGATGGACGGGACAGTTACACAGATACGCAGTATTTT,CATSRDGRDSYTDTQYF
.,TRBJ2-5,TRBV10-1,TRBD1,TGCGCCAGCAGTTGGGACAGGCACGAAGAGACCCAGTACTTC,CASSWDRHEETQYF
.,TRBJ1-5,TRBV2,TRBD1,TGTGCCAGCAGTGGGTTCGCAGGGGGTAATCAGCCCCAGCATTTT,CASSGFAGGNQPQHF
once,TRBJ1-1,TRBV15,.,TGTGCCACCAGCACTGGGATGAACACTGAAGCTTTCTTT,CATSTGMNTEAFF
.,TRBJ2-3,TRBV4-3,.,TGCGCCAGCAGCCCGTCCCCACGCACAGATACGCAGTATTTT,CASSPSPRTDTQYF
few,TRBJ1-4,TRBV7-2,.,TGTGCCAGCTTTAACAGCGCTCCTAATGAAAAACTGTTTTTT,CASFNSAPNEKLFF
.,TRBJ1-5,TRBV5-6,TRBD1,TGTGCCAGCACAGACAGGGGGGGTAATCAGCCCCAGCATTTT,CASTDRGGNQPQHF